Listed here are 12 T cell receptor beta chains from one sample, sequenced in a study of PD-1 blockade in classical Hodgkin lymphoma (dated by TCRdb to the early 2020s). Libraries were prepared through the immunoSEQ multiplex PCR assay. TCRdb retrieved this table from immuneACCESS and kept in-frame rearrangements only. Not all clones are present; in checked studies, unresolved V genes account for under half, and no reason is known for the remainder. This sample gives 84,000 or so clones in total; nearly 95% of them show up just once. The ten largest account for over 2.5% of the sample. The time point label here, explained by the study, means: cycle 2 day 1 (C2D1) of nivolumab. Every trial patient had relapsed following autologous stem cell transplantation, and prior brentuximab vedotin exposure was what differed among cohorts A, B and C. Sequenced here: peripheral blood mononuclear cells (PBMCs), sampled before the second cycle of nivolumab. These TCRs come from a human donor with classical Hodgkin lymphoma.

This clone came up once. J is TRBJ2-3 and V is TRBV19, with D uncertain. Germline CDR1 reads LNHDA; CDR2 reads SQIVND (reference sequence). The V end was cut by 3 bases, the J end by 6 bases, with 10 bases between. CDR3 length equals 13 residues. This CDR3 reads CASSIYRLDTQYF. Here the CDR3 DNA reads TGTGCCAGTAGTATTTATCGGTTGGATACGCAGTATTTT.

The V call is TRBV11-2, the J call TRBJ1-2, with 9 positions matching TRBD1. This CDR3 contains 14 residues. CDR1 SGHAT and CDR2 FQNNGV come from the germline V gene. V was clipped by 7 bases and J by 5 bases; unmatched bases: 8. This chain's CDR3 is CASTRDRVEYGYTF. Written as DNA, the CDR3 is TGTGCCAGCACCCGGGACAGGGTAGAATATGGCTACACCTTC. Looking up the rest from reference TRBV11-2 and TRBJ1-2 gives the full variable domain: EAGVAQSPRYKIIEKRQSVAFWCNPISGHATLYWYQQILGQGPKLLIQFQNNGVVDDSQLPKDRFSAERLKGVDSTLKIQPAKLEDSAVYLCASTRDRVEYGYTFGSGTRLTVV.

The CDR3 sequence: CASSFLETGELFF. Written as DNA, the CDR3 is TGCGCCAGCAGCTTTTTGGAAACCGGGGAGCTGTTTTTT. V usage is TRBV5-1 and J usage is TRBJ2-2; unclear D gene. V gave up 2 bases and J gave up 5 bases, with 7 bases separating them. Germline V CDR1 and CDR2: SGHRS, YFSETQ. The CDR3 consists of 13 residues.

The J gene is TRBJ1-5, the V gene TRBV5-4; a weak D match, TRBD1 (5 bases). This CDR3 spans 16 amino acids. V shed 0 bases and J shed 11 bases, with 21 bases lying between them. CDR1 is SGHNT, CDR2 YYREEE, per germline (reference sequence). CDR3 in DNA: TGTGCCAGCAGCTTGGGTGGGTCGCAGGGTATTACGGCCCAGCATTTT. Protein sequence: CASSLGGSQGITAQHF.

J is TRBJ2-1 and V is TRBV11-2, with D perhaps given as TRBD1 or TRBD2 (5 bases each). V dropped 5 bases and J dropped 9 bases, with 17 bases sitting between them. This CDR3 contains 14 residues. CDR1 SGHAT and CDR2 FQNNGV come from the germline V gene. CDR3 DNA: TGTGCCAGCAGCCAGGGACGTTCGGGATTTGAGCAGTTCTTC. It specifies CASSQGRSGFEQFF.

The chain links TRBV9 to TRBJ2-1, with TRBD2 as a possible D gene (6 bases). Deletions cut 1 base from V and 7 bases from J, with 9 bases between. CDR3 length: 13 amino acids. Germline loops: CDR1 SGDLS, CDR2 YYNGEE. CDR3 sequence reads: CASSVLASNEQFF. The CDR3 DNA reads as TGTGCCAGCAGCGTACTAGCGAGTAATGAGCAGTTCTTC. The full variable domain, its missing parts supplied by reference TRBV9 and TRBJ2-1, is DSGVTQTPKHLITATGQRVTLRCSPRSGDLSVYWYQQSLDQGLQFLIQYYNGEERAKGNILERFSAQQFPDLHSELNLSSLELGDSALYFCASSVLASNEQFFGPGTRLTVL.

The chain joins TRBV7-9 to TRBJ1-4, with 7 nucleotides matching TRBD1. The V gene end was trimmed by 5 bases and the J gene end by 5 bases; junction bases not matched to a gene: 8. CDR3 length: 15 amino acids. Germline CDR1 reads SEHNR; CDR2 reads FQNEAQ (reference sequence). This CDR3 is CASSPRQGSNEKLFF. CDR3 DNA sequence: TGTGCCAGCAGCCCCCGACAGGGTTCAAATGAAAAACTGTTTTTT.

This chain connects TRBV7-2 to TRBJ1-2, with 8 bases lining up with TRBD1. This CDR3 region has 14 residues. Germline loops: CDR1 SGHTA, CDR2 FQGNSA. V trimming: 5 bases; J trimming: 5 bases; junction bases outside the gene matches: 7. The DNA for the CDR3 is TGTGCCAGCAGCCCTCAGACAGGGGAATATGGCTACACCTTC. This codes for CASSPQTGEYGYTF.

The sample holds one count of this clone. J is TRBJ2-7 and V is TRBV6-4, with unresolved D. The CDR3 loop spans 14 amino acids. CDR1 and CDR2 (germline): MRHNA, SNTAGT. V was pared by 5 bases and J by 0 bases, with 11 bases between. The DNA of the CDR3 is TGTGCCAGCAGTCTCCCCCCCAGCTCCTACGAGCAGTACTTC. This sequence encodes CASSLPPSSYEQYF.

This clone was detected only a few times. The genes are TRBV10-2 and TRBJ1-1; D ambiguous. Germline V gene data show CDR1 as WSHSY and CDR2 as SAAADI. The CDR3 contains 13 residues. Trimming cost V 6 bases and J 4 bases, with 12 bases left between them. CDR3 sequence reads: CASRLDTGTEAFF. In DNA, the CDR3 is TGCGCCAGCAGGCTAGACACCGGCACTGAAGCTTTCTTT.

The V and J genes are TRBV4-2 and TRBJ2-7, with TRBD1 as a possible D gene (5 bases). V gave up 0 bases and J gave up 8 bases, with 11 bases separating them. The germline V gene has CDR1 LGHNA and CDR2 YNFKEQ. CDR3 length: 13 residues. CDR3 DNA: TGTGCCAGCAGCCAAGACTCAGGGCTCCAGCAGTACTTC. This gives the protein CASSQDSGLQQYF.

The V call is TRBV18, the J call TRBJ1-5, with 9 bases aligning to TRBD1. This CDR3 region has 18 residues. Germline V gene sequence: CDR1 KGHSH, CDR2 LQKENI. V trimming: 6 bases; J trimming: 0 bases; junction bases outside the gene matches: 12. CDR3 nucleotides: TGTGCCAGCTCTCCGACCGGGACAGGGACAAATAGCAATCAGCCCCAGCATTTT. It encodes CASSPTGTGTNSNQPQHF.